Below are 11 T cell receptor beta chains sequenced from a single sample in a study of cytomegalovirus exposure and HLA in healthy donors (dated by TCRdb to 2017 to 2019). Library preparation used the immunoSEQ multiplex PCR assay. Here the immuneACCESS table is served through TCRdb, limited to in-frame sequences with V and J called. Missing clones are a known gap in these copies; in checked studies unresolved V genes cover under half, and the rest lacks a known reason. The sample table holds about 70,000 clones, of which approximately 95% were seen once. Approximately 1.5% of the sample rests with the top ten. What was sequenced was PBMCs. The receptor set was obtained from a young man in good health and CMV-seropositive.

The chain is built from TRBV10-3 and TRBJ2-5; D unresolved. The CDR3 has 12 amino acids. Trimming left V 4 bases short and J 3 bases short, with 6 bases between. Per germline, CDR1 ENHRY and CDR2 SYGVKD. The CDR3: CAISAEKETQYF. The DNA of the CDR3 is TGTGCCATCAGTGCGGAGAAAGAGACCCAGTACTTC.

V gene TRBV7-3 combines with J gene TRBJ1-1; D perhaps matches TRBD1 (5 bases). The CDR3 is 14 amino acids. CDR1 SGHTA and CDR2 FQGTGA come from the germline V gene. V was pared by 5 bases and J by 4 bases, with 14 bases between. The CDR3 coding sequence is TGTGCCAGCAGCCCCCAGGAGGGACGCACTGAAGCTTTCTTT. Translating gives CASSPQEGRTEAFF.

The V and J genes are TRBV7-9 and TRBJ2-7; D is ambiguous. Germline CDR1 and CDR2: SEHNR and FQNEAQ (reference sequence). Deletions cut 5 bases from V and 1 base from J, with 6 bases between. The CDR3 contains 12 residues. CDR3 nucleotides: TGTGCCAGCAGCCGTACATCCTACGAGCAGTACTTC. As protein: CASSRTSYEQYF.

The rearrangement uses TRBV28 and TRBJ2-7, with a tentative D call TRBD2 (7 bases). Between the trimmed V and J ends, which lost 6 bases and 0 bases, there was a span of 12 bases. The germline gives CDR1 MDHEN, CDR2 SYDVKM. The CDR3 length is 14 residues. The CDR3 nucleotides read TGTGCCAGCAGCAGAGGGGGGGACTCCTACGAGCAGTACTTC. This sequence encodes CASSRGGDSYEQYF.

This chain links TRBV19 with TRBJ2-5, with 11 bases aligning to TRBD2. This CDR3 is 15 amino acids long. The V gene end was trimmed by 7 bases and the J gene end by 2 bases; junction bases not matched to a gene: 6. CDR1 is LNHDA, CDR2 SQIVND, per germline (reference sequence). The DNA of the CDR3 is TGTGCCAGTACCCCGGGACTAGCGGTTCAAGAGACCCAGTACTTC. This sequence encodes CASTPGLAVQETQYF.

The V call is TRBV6-1, the J call TRBJ2-7; D not certain. CDR1 MNHNS and CDR2 SASEGT come from the germline V gene. V was clipped by 6 bases and J by 5 bases, with 11 bases between them. This CDR3 is 12 amino acids long. Here the CDR3 DNA reads TGTGCCAGCAGCAGCTACAGAAACGAGCAGTACTTC. This encodes CASSSYRNEQYF.

The genes are TRBV2 and TRBJ2-3; D might be TRBD1 (5 bases). The CDR3 covers 14 residues. CDR1 and CDR2 from the germline V gene are SNHLY and FYNNEI. Trimming took 5 bases from V and 0 from J, leaving 9 bases between them. CDR3 bases: TGTGCCAGCAGTCAGGGATCTAGCACAGATACGCAGTATTTT. Translating gives CASSQGSSTDTQYF.

The chain has TRBV30 and TRBJ2-7; D gene ambiguous. The CDR3 loop spans 12 amino acids. The V gene lost 0 bases and the J gene lost 4 bases, with 7 bases spanning the gap. The germline gives CDR1 GTSNPN, CDR2 SVGIG (reference sequence). The CDR3 loop is CAWSVHAYEQYF. The CDR3 DNA reads as TGTGCCTGGAGTGTACATGCTTACGAGCAGTACTTC.

This clone was recorded once. An end of the junction does not agree with germline; a read error may underlie this. The V and J genes are TRBV7-7 and TRBJ2-1; 8 bases map to TRBD1. The CDR3 is 14 residues long. Germline V CDR1 and CDR2: SSHAT, FNYEAQ (reference sequence). The CDR3 spells CASSLGTGGNEQFF. CDR3 bases: TGTGCTAGCAGCTTAGGCACAGGGGGAAATGAGCAGTTCTTC.

V gene TRBV29-1 combines with J gene TRBJ1-2; tentative D call: TRBD1 (6 bases). Trimming shortened V by 3 bases and J by 2 bases, and 19 bases separated the two germline ends. CDR1 is SQVTM and CDR2 is ANQGSEA in the germline V gene. The CDR3 contains 16 residues. The CDR3, as DNA: TGCAGCGTTGATGCCTCGGGGGCGGGGGGCAACTATGGCTACACCTTC. Translated, it gives CSVDASGAGGNYGYTF.

The chain uses TRBV6-1 and TRBJ2-7; 7 nucleotides line up with TRBD2. The CDR3 runs to 14 residues. Per the germline V gene, CDR1 is MNHNS and CDR2 is SASEGT. J lost 2 bases, V lost 8 bases, and 9 bases had no gene match. In DNA, the CDR3 is TGTGCCAGCTCCCGGGAGGCGGCAACCTACGAGCAGTACTTC. It specifies CASSREAATYEQYF.